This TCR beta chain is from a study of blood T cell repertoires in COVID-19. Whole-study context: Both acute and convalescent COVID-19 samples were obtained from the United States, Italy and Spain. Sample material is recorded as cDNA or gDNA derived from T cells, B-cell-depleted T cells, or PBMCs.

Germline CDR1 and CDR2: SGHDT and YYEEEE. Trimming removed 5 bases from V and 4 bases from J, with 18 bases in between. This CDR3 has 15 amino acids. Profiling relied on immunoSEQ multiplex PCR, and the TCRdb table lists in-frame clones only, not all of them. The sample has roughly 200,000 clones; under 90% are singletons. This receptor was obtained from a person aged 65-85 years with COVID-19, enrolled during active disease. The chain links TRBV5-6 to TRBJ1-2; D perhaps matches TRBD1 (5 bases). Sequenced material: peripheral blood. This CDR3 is CASSSRSLGGYGYTF. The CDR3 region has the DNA TGTGCCAGCAGTTCAAGGTCCCTCGGGGGCTATGGCTACACCTTC.